These 10 T cell receptor beta chains originate from one sample sequenced in a study of blood T cells in healthy people across ages. Alongside a J-beta primer mix, a sample-barcoded 5' primer served in a second PCR lasting roughly 7 to 11 cycles. TCRdb analysed the 5' RACE reads with MiXCR anew, one entry per CDR3 protein. Of about 1,500,000 distinct CDR3 sequences in the sample, 28% were seen once. The sample was blood. The receptors derive from a young woman in good health.

The gene calls are TRBV4-1 and TRBJ1-5, with TRBD1 as a possible D gene (6 bases). Between the trimmed V and J ends, which lost 4 bases and 6 bases, there was a span of 16 bases. Looked up from germline, CDR1 is MGHRA and CDR2 is YSYEKL. The CDR3 runs to 15 residues. CDR3 bases: TGCGCCAGCAGCCGCCGGGACACGGACGGTCAGCCCCAGCATTTT. Its protein is CASSRRDTDGQPQHF.

About this clonotype itself: It may be a read error: a sequence one base away is much more abundant. The chain uses TRBV12-5 and TRBJ2-7; D gene uncertain. The germline gives CDR1 LGHNT, CDR2 FRNRAP. CDR3 length: 12 residues. Trimming cost V 1 base and J 3 bases, with 4 bases left between them. The CDR3 reads CASGLGIYEQYF. The CDR3 nucleotides read TGTGCTAGTGGTTTGGGCATCTACGAGCAGTACTTC.

The rearrangement uses TRBV28 and TRBJ2-7; 8 positions agree with TRBD1. V gave up 5 bases and J gave up 3 bases; unmatched junction bases: 6. CDR3 length: 14 residues. Germline CDR1 MDHEN, CDR2 SYDVKM. CDR3 sequence reads: CASSDPGTGYEQYF. CDR3 in DNA: TGTGCCAGCAGTGATCCCGGGACAGGCTACGAGCAGTACTTC.

The V and J genes are TRBV29-1 and TRBJ1-2, with D hard to call. CDR3 length: 11 amino acids. CDR1 is SQVTM and CDR2 is ANQGSEA in the germline V gene. V was trimmed by 5 bases and J by 0 bases, leaving 4 bases between them. The CDR3, as DNA: TGCAGCGTTCAACCTAACTATGGCTACACCTTC. As protein: CSVQPNYGYTF.

V usage is TRBV3-1 and J usage is TRBJ2-1; D uncertain. The CDR3 runs to 12 residues. Between the trimmed V and J ends, which lost 2 bases and 10 bases, there was a span of 9 bases. The germline CDR1 and CDR2 sequences are LGHDT and YNNKEL (reference sequence). The CDR3 sequence is CASSQFQAEQFF. CDR3 DNA: TGTGCCAGCAGCCAATTTCAAGCGGAGCAGTTCTTC.

The chain has TRBV20-1 and TRBJ2-4; tentative D call: TRBD2 (5 bases). V shed 5 bases and J shed 2 bases, with 13 bases lying between them. The CDR3 extends over 14 amino acids. Germline assignment: CDR1 DFQATT and CDR2 SNEGSKA (reference sequence). In DNA, the CDR3 is TGCAGTGCTTGCACGGAGGCGTCCAAAAACATTCAGTACTTC. Translated: CSACTEASKNIQYF.

This clonotype was found a few times. The CDR3 sequence is CASSPYTADTQYF. CDR3 DNA: TGTGCCAGCAGCCCATACACAGCGGATACGCAGTATTTT. J is TRBJ2-3 and V is TRBV5-4; no clear D. The germline V and J ends were trimmed by 4 bases and 6 bases, with 12 bases remaining between them. Germline CDR1 SGHNT, CDR2 YYREEE (reference sequence). This CDR3 is 13 amino acids long.

As concerns this clonotype: At one end the junction does not follow the germline gene, possibly because of a read error. J is TRBJ1-2 and V is TRBV12-3 or TRBV12-4; D gene unclear. The CDR3 is 14 amino acids. For the CDR3, the DNA is TGTACCAGCAGTTTCGGCGCAGGTCGGGTAGGCTACACCTTC. As protein: CTSSFGAGRVGYTF.

The chain combines TRBV7-2 with TRBJ2-2; D is undetermined. Germline V lookup: CDR1 SGHTA, CDR2 FQGNSA. The CDR3 runs to 15 residues. Trimming shortened V by 2 bases and J by 6 bases, and 13 bases separated the two germline ends. The CDR3 coding sequence is TGTGCCAGCAGCTTACAAGCTCCCGGGCCCGGGGAGCTGTTTTTT. Amino acid sequence: CASSLQAPGPGELFF.

The chain joins TRBV12-3 or TRBV12-4 to TRBJ2-7; TRBD1 might be the D (6 bases). The length of the CDR3 is 15 residues. V lost 5 bases to trimming and J lost 2 bases, with 16 bases between them. The CDR3 loop reads CASSPWTVGTYEQYF. CDR3 nucleotide sequence: TGTGCCAGCAGTCCCTGGACAGTGGGGACCTACGAGCAGTACTTC.